Presented here are 8 T cell receptor beta chains from one specimen sequenced in a study of T cells in Graves' hyperthyroidism and ophthalmopathy. RNA transcripts yielded amplified TCR beta CDR3 regions. HTBI primers were used for first-round RT-PCR of the TCR CDR3. TCRdb called the multiplex PCR reads again in MiXCR, with one record for every CDR3 protein. The sample lists hundreds of thousands of distinct CDR3 sequences; about a sixth were seen once. Sequenced input: blood. Every receptor here comes from a woman aged 18-35 years with Graves' hyperthyroidism.

The J gene is TRBJ2-6, the V gene TRBV19, with D perhaps TRBD1 or TRBD2 (7 bases each). This CDR3 is built from 18 residues. Deletions cut 7 bases from V and 4 bases from J, with 23 bases between. Germline CDR1 and CDR2: LNHDA and SQIVND (reference sequence). CDR3 sequence (DNA): TGTGCCAGTACCAGTGGCCTCCAGGGGGGGTGGGGGGCCAACGTCCTGACTTTC. It codes for CASTSGLQGGWGANVLTF.

The J gene is TRBJ2-7, the V gene TRBV18; D may correspond to TRBD1 or TRBD2 (5 bases each). Deletions cut 4 bases from V and 0 bases from J, with 13 bases between. Germline V gene lookup returns CDR1 KGHSH and CDR2 LQKENI. The CDR3 has 15 residues. This chain's CDR3 is CASSLGTVSSYEQYF. As DNA, the CDR3 is TGTGCCAGCTCACTTGGGACGGTTAGCTCCTACGAGCAGTACTTC. Variable domain in full (rest from reference TRBV18 and TRBJ2-7): NAGVMQNPRHLVRRRGQEARLRCSPMKGHSHVYWYRQLPEEGLKFMVYLQKENIIDESGMPKERFSAEFPKEGPSILRIQQVVRGDSAAYFCASSLGTVSSYEQYFGPGTRLTVT.

The V and J genes are TRBV5-1 and TRBJ2-1; TRBD2 is a possible D gene (6 bases). Germline V gene lookup returns CDR1 SGHRS and CDR2 YFSETQ. There are 18 residues in the CDR3. Trimming cost V 1 base and J 0 bases, with 17 bases left between them. The CDR3 protein is CASSLRVQGGSSYNEQFF. CDR3 DNA sequence: TGCGCCAGCAGCTTGCGAGTCCAGGGAGGAAGCTCCTACAATGAGCAGTTCTTC.

There are many counts of this clonotype. The V and J genes are TRBV20-1 and TRBJ2-7; 7 bases line up with TRBD1. This CDR3 is 15 amino acids long. Germline V CDR1 and CDR2: DFQATT, SNEGSKA (reference sequence). J gave up 0 bases and V 2 bases, and 7 bases lay outside the gene matches. The CDR3 region is CSARHRGTGSYEQYF. The CDR3 bases are TGCAGTGCTAGACACAGGGGAACGGGCTCCTACGAGCAGTACTTC.

This clonotype was recorded many times. The chain couples TRBV5-1 to TRBJ1-3, with TRBD1 identical over 7 bases. This CDR3 has 16 residues. Germline CDR1 and CDR2: SGHRS and YFSETQ. The junction had 11 bases not matched to a gene; V was cut back by 4 bases and J by 4 bases. The CDR3 sequence is CASSRGTASHGNTIYF. DNA for the CDR3: TGCGCCAGCAGCCGGGGGACAGCCTCGCACGGAAACACCATATATTTT.

The V gene is TRBV7-9, the J gene TRBJ2-2; D uncertain. CDR3 size: 14 residues. Germline assignment: CDR1 SEHNR and CDR2 FQNEAQ (reference sequence). Trimming took off 2 bases at V and 2 bases at J, with 6 bases between the two ends. CDR3 region: CASSLLDNTGELFF. In DNA form, the CDR3 reads TGTGCCAGCAGCTTACTTGATAACACCGGGGAGCTGTTTTTT.

This clonotype has ten or more counts. V and J are TRBV12-3 or TRBV12-4 and TRBJ1-3; 8 bases align to TRBD1. V trimming: 6 bases; J trimming: 9 bases; junction bases outside the gene matches: 10. The length of the CDR3 is 14 residues. The CDR3 here is CASSRPGGAGTIYF. CDR3 DNA sequence: TGTGCCAGCAGCCGTCCAGGGGGCGCGGGCACCATATATTTT.

This clonotype was found a few times. The genes are TRBV12-3 or TRBV12-4 and TRBJ1-5; D unclear. Trimming removed 3 bases from V and 4 bases from J, with 7 bases in between. The CDR3 contains 13 residues. CDR3 sequence reads: CASSFHGNQPQHF. DNA of the CDR3: TGTGCCAGCAGTTTTCACGGAAATCAGCCCCAGCATTTT.